The sequence of this T cell receptor beta chain was determined in a study of CD8 T cells in Susac syndrome. This clonotype has just a few counts. Its antigen is still unknown. Purification of the CD8+ and CD4+ T cells relied on negative isolation, and TEMRA cells underwent FACS enrichment. General study points: An acknowledgment was made by the study that its TCR sequencing and HLA analysis involved relatively few individuals.

cDNA came from approximately 0.5 to 1 ug RNA primed by random hexamers. With immunoSEQ multiplex PCR, TCR beta CDR3 was amplified across 54 Vbeta and 13 Jbeta. From the immunoSEQ multiplex PCR reads, TCRdb called clonotypes with MiXCR, one entry per CDR3 protein. The sample includes about 300,000 distinct CDR3 sequences, approximately 89% of them seen just once. V was clipped by 4 bases and J by 5 bases; unmatched bases: 1. Germline loops: CDR1 MNHEY, CDR2 SVGEGT. The CDR3 has 13 residues. V gene TRBV6-2 or TRBV6-3 combines with J gene TRBJ2-2; 7 bases map to TRBD1. The sequence was collected from a human donor with multiple sclerosis. Sequencing used CD8+ T cells from PBMCs. The DNA of the CDR3 is TGTGCCAGCAGTTCCAGGGGGACCGGGGAGCTGTTTTTT. Its protein is CASSSRGTGELFF.